Below are 2 T cell receptor beta chains sequenced from a single sample in a study of shared clonotypes between healthy human individuals. Sequencing was performed with immunoSEQ multiplex PCR; in TCRdb, only in-frame clones are kept and a portion is missing. The data show 1 million to 1.3 million clones, around 82% seen once. The specimen sequenced was memory CD4+ T cells from PBMCs. Stated subset: CD45RA-negative fraction. Receptors originate from a man aged 18-30 years in good health. Some clones in this sample may be carry-over from other donors' samples.

The chain employs TRBV6-1 and TRBJ2-7, with 7 bases matching TRBD1. V was clipped by 7 bases and J by 10 bases; unmatched bases: 10. From germline, CDR1 is MNHNS and CDR2 SASEGT. This CDR3 region has 12 residues. The CDR3 region is CASMWDSRIQYF. The CDR3 DNA sequence: TGTGCCAGCATGTGGGACAGTAGAATCCAGTACTTC.

The J gene is TRBJ2-1, the V gene TRBV6-5, with 10 bases fitting TRBD2. The junction had 10 bases not matched to a gene; V was cut back by 7 bases and J by 7 bases. Germline values: CDR1 MNHEY, CDR2 SVGAGI. The CDR3 covers 15 residues. This CDR3 is CASTDRTSGLNEQFF. CDR3 sequence (DNA): TGTGCCAGCACGGACAGGACTAGCGGATTAAATGAGCAGTTCTTC.